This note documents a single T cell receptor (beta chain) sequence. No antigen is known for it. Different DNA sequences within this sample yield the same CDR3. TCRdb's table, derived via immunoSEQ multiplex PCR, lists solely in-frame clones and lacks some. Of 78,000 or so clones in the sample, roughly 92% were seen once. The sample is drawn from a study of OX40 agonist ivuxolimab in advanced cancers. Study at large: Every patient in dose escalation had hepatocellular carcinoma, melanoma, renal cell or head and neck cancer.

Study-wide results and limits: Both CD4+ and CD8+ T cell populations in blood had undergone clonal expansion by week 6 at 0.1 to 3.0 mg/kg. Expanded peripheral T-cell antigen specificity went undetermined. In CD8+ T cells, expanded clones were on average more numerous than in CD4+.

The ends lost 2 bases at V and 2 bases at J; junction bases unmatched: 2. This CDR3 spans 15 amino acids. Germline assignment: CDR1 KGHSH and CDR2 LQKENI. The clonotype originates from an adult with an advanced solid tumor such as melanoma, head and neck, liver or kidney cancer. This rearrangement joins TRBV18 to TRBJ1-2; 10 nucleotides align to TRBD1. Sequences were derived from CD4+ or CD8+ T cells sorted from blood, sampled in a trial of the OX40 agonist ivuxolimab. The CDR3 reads CASSPVGQGNYGYTF. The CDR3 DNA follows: TGTGCCAGCTCACCAGTGGGACAGGGGAACTATGGCTACACCTTC.